This T cell receptor beta chain was captured by sequencing in a study of Ad26.COV2.S vaccination and SARS-CoV-2 variants. Broader study findings: Non-spike TCR breadth was similar in vaccine and placebo recipients.

Per the germline V gene, CDR1 is SEHNR and CDR2 is FQNEAQ (reference sequence). V shed 0 bases and J shed 6 bases, with 7 bases lying between them. CDR3 length: 13 amino acids. Regarding this clone: Its antigen remains unidentified. The identical CDR3 is also encoded by other nucleotide sequences in the sample.

The protocol was immunoSEQ multiplex PCR, while the TCRdb copy is restricted to in-frame clones and leaves out a portion. In the table there are about 460,000 clones, roughly nine tenths of which are singletons. This sample's treatment: some 20 received Ad26.COV2.S at low or high dose, single or two shots; about 5 received placebo; per-sample allocation not given. Specimens were obtained on day 63 following the first vaccine or placebo injection. An adult aged 18-55 years in Boston served as the donor. The input for sequencing was peripheral blood, taken in a trial of Ad26.COV2.S vaccine versus placebo. The TCR comes from a person aged 18-60 years who received the Ad26.COV2.S COVID-19 vaccine or a placebo. The V and J genes are TRBV7-9 and TRBJ2-3; a possible D gene is TRBD2 (5 bases). The CDR3 is CASSLAGGDTQYF. Here the CDR3 DNA reads TGTGCCAGCAGCTTAGCGGGCGGGGATACGCAGTATTTT.